The 16 T cell receptor beta chains reported below all come from one sample, sequenced in a study of blood T cell repertoires in COVID-19 (TCRdb year 2020). Libraries were made using the immunoSEQ multiplex PCR assay. Held by TCRdb, this immuneACCESS table contains in-frame sequences only and omits some clones. Under half of the omission traces to an unresolved V gene where checked; the cause of the rest is unknown. A total of about 76,000 clones appear in this sample, 91% of them only once. Together, the top ten hold about 5% of the sample. The sample taken for sequencing was peripheral blood. The receptors shown here come from a human donor in a cohort sampled during active COVID-19.

The rearrangement joins TRBV3-1 (or the pseudogene TRBV3-2) to TRBJ2-7; TRBD2 agrees at 11 bases. This CDR3 has 15 residues. Trimming cost V 1 base and J 3 bases; bases outside gene matches: 2. Germline V gene lookup returns CDR1 LGHDT and CDR2 YNNKEL (reference sequence). The CDR3 region is CASSQGLAGGYEQYF. The CDR3 nucleotides read TGTGCCAGCAGCCAAGGCCTAGCGGGGGGCTACGAGCAGTACTTC.

The chain links TRBV5-6 to TRBJ2-5; 9 bases agree with TRBD2. Germline lookup yields CDR1 SGHDT and CDR2 YYEEEE. Germline trimming cut 4 bases from V and 5 bases from J; bases unmatched to any gene: 18. This CDR3 spans 18 amino acids. CDR3 coding DNA: TGTGCCAGCAGCCATCGTTGGGTTGGAGCGGGGGGTTGGGAGACCCAGTACTTC. This translates into CASSHRWVGAGGWETQYF.

V is TRBV11-2 and J is TRBJ2-7; D might be TRBD2 (6 bases). There are 12 residues in the CDR3. CDR1 and CDR2 from the germline V gene are SGHAT and FQNNGV. V lost 4 bases to trimming and J lost 3 bases, with 7 bases between them. In nucleotides, the CDR3 is TGTGCCAGCAGCTCCGGGGGCTACGAGCAGTACTTC. The encoded protein is CASSSGGYEQYF.

This clone came up a few times. The chain combines TRBV7-9 with TRBJ2-2; 8 bases fit TRBD2. Germline V gene data show CDR1 as SEHNR and CDR2 as FQNEAQ (reference sequence). CDR3 length: 18 amino acids. V was pared by 2 bases and J by 7 bases, with 15 bases of the junction left unmatched. The DNA of the CDR3 is TGTGCCAGCAGCTTATGGAGCTCGCGGCGGGGGGTGCTCGGGGAGCTGTTTTTT. Protein: CASSLWSSRRGVLGELFF.

The V gene is TRBV7-3, the J gene TRBJ2-6, with unresolved D. Germline V gene sequence: CDR1 SGHTA, CDR2 FQGTGA. The V end lost 5 bases, the J end lost 1 base, and 12 bases lay between the germline ends. The CDR3 spans 16 residues. CDR3 region: CASSLPGSSGANVLTF. The CDR3 region has the DNA TGTGCCAGCAGCCTCCCCGGGTCGTCTGGGGCCAACGTCCTGACTTTC.

This chain links TRBV25-1 with TRBJ2-5; D is perhaps TRBD2 (5 bases). Trimming took 8 bases from V and 7 from J, leaving 20 bases between them. Germline CDR1 reads MGHDK; CDR2 reads SYGVNS. CDR3 size: 14 residues. This CDR3 reads CASAPGSLPLTQYF. For the CDR3, the DNA is TGTGCCAGCGCCCCTGGGAGCCTCCCTCTGACCCAGTACTTC.

The chain links TRBV18 to TRBJ2-3; D is possibly TRBD2 (5 bases). Germline V gene sequence: CDR1 KGHSH, CDR2 LQKENI. The V end was cut by 2 bases, the J end by 0 bases, with 12 bases between. The CDR3 is 16 amino acids. CDR3 nucleotide sequence: TGTGCCAGCTCACCATACCAACGGACTAGCACAGATACGCAGTATTTT. Translation: CASSPYQRTSTDTQYF.

The CDR3 region is CASSVSFQTGQETQYF. CDR3 DNA: TGTGCCAGCAGCGTATCCTTCCAGACGGGGCAAGAGACCCAGTACTTC. V gene TRBV9 combines with J gene TRBJ2-5, with D perhaps TRBD2 (5 bases). V lost 1 base and J 2 bases, leaving 15 bases between the germline ends. The germline gives CDR1 SGDLS, CDR2 YYNGEE. The CDR3 length is 16 residues.

V gene TRBV19 combines with J gene TRBJ1-5; 11 bases align to TRBD1. The V gene's germline CDR1 is LNHDA and CDR2 SQIVND (reference sequence). This CDR3 spans 17 amino acids. The junction had 7 bases not matched to a gene; V was cut back by 4 bases and J by 2 bases. The CDR3 sequence: CASSTSGTGGGNQPQHF. The DNA for the CDR3 is TGTGCCAGTAGTACCTCCGGGACAGGGGGTGGCAATCAGCCCCAGCATTTT.

This clone was observed once. This chain joins TRBV24-1 and TRBJ2-1; 7 positions agree with TRBD1. V shed 4 bases and J 7 bases; nucleotides not matched to a gene: 3. Germline V CDR1 and CDR2: KGHDR, SFDVKD. CDR3 length: 13 amino acids. DNA for the CDR3: TGTGCCACCAGTGAACCGGACAGGAATGAGCAGTTCTTC. It codes for CATSEPDRNEQFF.

The V call is TRBV4-1, the J call TRBJ2-7, with D tentatively TRBD2 (6 bases). Germline V gene lookup returns CDR1 MGHRA and CDR2 YSYEKL. Trimming shortened V by 1 base and J by 0 bases, and 10 bases separated the two germline ends. This CDR3 spans 15 amino acids. The CDR3, as DNA: TGCGCCAGCAGCCAAGCCGGGGGATCCTCCTACGAGCAGTACTTC. Translating it yields CASSQAGGSSYEQYF.

The genes are TRBV23-1 and TRBJ1-4; 7 bases agree with TRBD1. TRBV23-1 is annotated as an ORF whose role is uncertain. Trimming at V came to 3 bases and at J to 0 bases, leaving 7 bases not matched to a gene. CDR3 length: 17 residues. CDR3 region: CASSQGTVKTTNEKLFF. CDR3 sequence (DNA): TGCGCCAGCAGTCAGGGGACAGTTAAGACAACTAATGAAAAACTGTTTTTT.

The chain recombines TRBV4-2 with TRBJ1-5; D is perhaps TRBD1 (5 bases). This CDR3 comprises 16 residues. CDR1 LGHNA and CDR2 YNFKEQ come from the germline V gene. Trimming stripped 4 bases from V and 2 bases from J, with 15 bases between. CDR3 bases: TGTGCCAGCAGCCCGCCTGGAGGGGCAGGCAATCAGCCCCAGCATTTT. It translates to CASSPPGGAGNQPQHF.

The chain couples TRBV7-2 to TRBJ1-1; TRBD1 matches at 8 bases. Germline CDR1 and CDR2: SGHTA and FQGNSA. There are 14 residues in the CDR3. J lost 3 bases, V lost 5 bases, and 5 bases had no gene match. The CDR3 spells CASSIHRGDTEAFF. In nucleotides, the CDR3 is TGTGCCAGCAGCATTCACAGGGGGGACACTGAAGCTTTCTTT.

The chain employs TRBV5-5 and TRBJ1-1, with D hard to call. The CDR3 is 13 residues long. Germline V gene data show CDR1 as SGHKS and CDR2 as YYEKEE (reference sequence). Trimming stripped 1 base from V and 5 bases from J, with 9 bases between. CDR3 sequence reads: CASSLNRGTEAFF. The CDR3 bases are TGTGCCAGCAGCTTGAACCGCGGAACTGAAGCTTTCTTT.

This clone was detected a few times. Germline and junction disagree at one end, which may indicate a read error. This chain links TRBV9 with TRBJ1-1; D possibly corresponds to TRBD1 (5 bases). Germline V gene lookup returns CDR1 SGDLS and CDR2 YYNGEE. The length of the CDR3 is 14 residues. CDR3 sequence reads: CASSVEGIPVSVIF. CDR3 bases: TGTGCCAGCAGCGTAGAGGGGATCCCTGTAAGCGTAATCTTT.